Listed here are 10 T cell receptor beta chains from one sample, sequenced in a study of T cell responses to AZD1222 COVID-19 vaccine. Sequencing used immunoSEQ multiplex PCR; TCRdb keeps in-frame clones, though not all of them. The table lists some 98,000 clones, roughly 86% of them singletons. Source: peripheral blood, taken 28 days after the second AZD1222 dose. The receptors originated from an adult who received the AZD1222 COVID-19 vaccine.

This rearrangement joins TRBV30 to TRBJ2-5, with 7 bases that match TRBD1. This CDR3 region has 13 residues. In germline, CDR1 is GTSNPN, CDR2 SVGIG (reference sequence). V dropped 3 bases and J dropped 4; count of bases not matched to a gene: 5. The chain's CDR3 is CAWREGAGETQYF. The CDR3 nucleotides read TGTGCCTGGAGAGAGGGGGCCGGAGAGACCCAGTACTTC.

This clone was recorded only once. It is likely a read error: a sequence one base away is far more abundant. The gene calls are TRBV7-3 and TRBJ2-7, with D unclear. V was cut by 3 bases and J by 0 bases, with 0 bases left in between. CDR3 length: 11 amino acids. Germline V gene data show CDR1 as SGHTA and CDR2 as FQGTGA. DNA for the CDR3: TGTGCCAGCAGCTTCTCCTACGAGCAGTACTTC. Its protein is CASSFSYEQYF.

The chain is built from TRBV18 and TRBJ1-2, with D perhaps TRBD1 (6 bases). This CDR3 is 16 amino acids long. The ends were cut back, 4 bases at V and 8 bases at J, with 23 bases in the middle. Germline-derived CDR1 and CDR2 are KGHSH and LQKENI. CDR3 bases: TGTGCCAGCTCACACCCCGAAGGATTGGGGGCGAGGGGCTACACCTTC. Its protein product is CASSHPEGLGARGYTF.

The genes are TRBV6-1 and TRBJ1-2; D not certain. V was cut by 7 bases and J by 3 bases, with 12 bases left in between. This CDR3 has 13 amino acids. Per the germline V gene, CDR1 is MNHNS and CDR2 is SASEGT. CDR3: CASTQEADYGYTF. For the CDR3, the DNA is TGTGCCAGCACCCAAGAGGCGGACTATGGCTACACCTTC.

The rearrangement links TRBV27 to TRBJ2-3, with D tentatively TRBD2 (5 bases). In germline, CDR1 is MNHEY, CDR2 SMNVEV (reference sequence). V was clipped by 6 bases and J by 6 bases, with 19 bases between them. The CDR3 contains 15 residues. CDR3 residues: CASSRSGSASDTQYF. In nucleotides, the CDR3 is TGTGCCAGCAGCCGGTCGGGTAGCGCTTCGGATACGCAGTATTTT.

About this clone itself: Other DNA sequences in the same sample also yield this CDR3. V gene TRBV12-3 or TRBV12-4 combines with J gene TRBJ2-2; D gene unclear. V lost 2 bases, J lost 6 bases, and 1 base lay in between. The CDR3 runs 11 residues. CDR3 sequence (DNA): TGTGCCAGCAGTTTACCCGGGGAGCTGTTTTTT. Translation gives CASSLPGELFF.

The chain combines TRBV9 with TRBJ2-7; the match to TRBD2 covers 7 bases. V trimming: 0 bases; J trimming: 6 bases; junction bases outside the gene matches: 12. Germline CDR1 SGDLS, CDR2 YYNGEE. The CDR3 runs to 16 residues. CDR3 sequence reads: CASSVEGGSSVCEQYF. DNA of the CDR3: TGTGCCAGCAGCGTAGAAGGCGGGAGTTCGGTATGCGAGCAGTACTTC.

CDR3 protein: CASSPPLADRSFEQYF. In DNA form, the CDR3 reads TGTGCCAGCTCACCACCTCTGGCGGACCGCAGTTTTGAGCAGTACTTC. The chain is built from TRBV18 and TRBJ2-7, with D uncertain. CDR1 is KGHSH and CDR2 is LQKENI in the germline V gene. The CDR3 totals 16 residues. The V end was cut by 0 bases, the J end by 7 bases, with 19 bases between.

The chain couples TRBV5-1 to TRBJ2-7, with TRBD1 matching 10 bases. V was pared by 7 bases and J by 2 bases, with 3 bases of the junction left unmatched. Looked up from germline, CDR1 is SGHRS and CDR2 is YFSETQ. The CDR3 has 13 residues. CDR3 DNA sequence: TGCGCCAGCTCCGGACAGGGGGCCTACGAGCAGTACTTC. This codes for CASSGQGAYEQYF.

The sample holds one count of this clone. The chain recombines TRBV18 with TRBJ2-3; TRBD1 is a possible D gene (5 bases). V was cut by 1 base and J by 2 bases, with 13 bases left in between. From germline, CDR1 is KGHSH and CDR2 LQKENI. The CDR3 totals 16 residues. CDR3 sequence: CASSPRPGRDTDTQYF. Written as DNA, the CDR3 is TGTGCCAGCTCACCACGCCCAGGGCGAGACACAGATACGCAGTATTTT.